These 5 T cell receptor beta chains were all obtained from the same sample, sequenced in a study of T cell repertoires in cytomegalovirus infection. TCRdb reprocessed the reads with MiXCR, giving one entry per CDR3 protein. Of roughly 990,000 distinct CDR3 sequences in the sample, 31% were seen once. Their cognate antigens are unknown. Source: cultured CD8+ T cells from PBMCs, taken from culture after CMV antigen stimulation. The receptors come from a human donor in good health (CMV status not recorded). Some clones in this sample may be carry-over from other donors' samples.

This clonotype came up many times. This rearrangement joins TRBV6-1 to TRBJ1-1; D unclear. V dropped 5 bases and J dropped 0 bases, with 13 bases sitting between them. Germline V gene data show CDR1 as MNHNS and CDR2 as SASEGT. This CDR3 contains 15 residues. Here the CDR3 reads CASSRVGVLNTEAFF. The CDR3 coding sequence is TGTGCCAGCAGTCGGGTCGGGGTTTTGAACACTGAAGCTTTCTTT.

The CDR3 is CASSLGGQGLSSYNEQFF. CDR3 nucleotides: TGTGCCAGCAGCTTAGGGGGACAGGGCTTGAGCTCCTACAATGAGCAGTTCTTC. The chain couples TRBV7-6 to TRBJ2-1; 9 positions agree with TRBD1. This CDR3 contains 18 residues. CDR1 and CDR2 from the germline V gene are SGHVS and FNYEAQ. J gave up 0 bases and V 1 base, and 7 bases lay outside the gene matches. Based on the CDR3 plus reference TRBV7-6 and TRBJ2-1, the full variable domain is GAGVSQSPRYKVTKRGQDVALRCDPISGHVSLYWYRQALGQGPEFLTYFNYEAQQDKSGLPNDRFSAERPEGSISTLTIQRTEQRDSAMYRCASSLGGQGLSSYNEQFFGPGTRLTVL.

This clonotype was observed at least ten times. The V and J genes are TRBV7-2 and TRBJ2-2; TRBD2 agrees at 8 bases. CDR1 SGHTA and CDR2 FQGNSA come from the germline V gene. V lost 5 bases, J lost 5 bases, and 10 bases stayed unmatched. The CDR3 consists of 16 residues. DNA for the CDR3: TGTGCCAGCAGCCCGTCAGCGGGGGTGCTAACCGGGGAGCTGTTTTTT. This encodes CASSPSAGVLTGELFF.

The chain uses TRBV20-1 and TRBJ2-7; D not certain. The CDR3 covers 13 residues. V gave up 1 base and J gave up 0 bases, with 7 bases separating them. The germline V gene encodes CDR1 DFQATT and CDR2 SNEGSKA (reference sequence). The CDR3 spells CSARGADSYEQYV. For the CDR3, the DNA is TGCAGTGCTAGAGGGGCAGACTCCTACGAGCAGTACGTC.

CDR3 protein: CASSVMANMQGDQPQHF. DNA of the CDR3: TGTGCCAGCAGTGTAATGGCCAATATGCAAGGGGATCAGCCCCAGCATTTT. V gene TRBV6-1 combines with J gene TRBJ1-5; perhaps TRBD1 as D (5 bases). CDR1 is MNHNS and CDR2 is SASEGT in the germline V gene. This CDR3 region has 17 residues. V dropped 4 bases and J dropped 5 bases, with 21 bases sitting between them.